The clone carrying this T cell receptor (beta chain) occurred many times. The source of the sample is a study of T cell repertoires in cytomegalovirus infection. The germline gives CDR1 MNHNY, CDR2 SVGAGI (reference sequence). V was shortened by 5 bases and J by 6 bases, with 17 bases between the two germline ends. The CDR3 loop spans 14 amino acids. TCRdb called the reads again in MiXCR, with one record for every CDR3 protein. The table records around 300,000 distinct CDR3 sequences, 20% to 30% of them present only once. The source is a human donor in good health (CMV status not recorded). Some clones in this sample may be carry-over from other donors' samples. The chain employs TRBV6-6 and TRBJ2-7; TRBD1 might be the D (6 bases). The source material was PBMCs. The CDR3 here is CASSPPRGQGEQYF. The CDR3 nucleotides are TGTGCCAGCAGTCCCCCCAGGGGCCAAGGCGAGCAGTACTTC.